A single sample gave rise to the 2 T cell receptor beta chains below, sequenced in a study of T cell repertoires in cytomegalovirus infection. Their recognized antigens are unknown. TCRdb re-analysed the reads in MiXCR, keeping a single row per CDR3 protein. This repertoire shows approximately 1,000,000 distinct CDR3 sequences, 31% found once; its top ten account for 13%. The sample was cultured CD8+ T cells from PBMCs, taken from culture after CMV antigen stimulation. Receptors originate from a human donor in good health (CMV status not recorded). Some clones in this sample may be carry-over from other donors' samples.

This clonotype has a handful of counts. V is TRBV11-2 and J is TRBJ2-3, with 11 bases aligning to TRBD2. The CDR3 has 15 amino acids. V shed 2 bases and J 11 bases; nucleotides not matched to a gene: 9. CDR1 and CDR2 (germline): SGHAT, FQNNGV. The CDR3, as DNA: TGTGCCAGCAGCTTAACTAGCGGGGGCTACGAGGGGCAGTATTTT. Translation: CASSLTSGGYEGQYF.

V gene TRBV5-3 combines with J gene TRBJ2-1; no definite D call. TRBV5-3 is placed among ORFs of uncertain function. The length of the CDR3 is 13 residues. Between the trimmed V and J ends, which lost 2 bases and 4 bases, there was a span of 7 bases. Here the CDR3 DNA reads TGTGCCAGAAGCTTTTTAAGATACAATGAGCAGTTCTTC. Translated: CARSFLRYNEQFF.